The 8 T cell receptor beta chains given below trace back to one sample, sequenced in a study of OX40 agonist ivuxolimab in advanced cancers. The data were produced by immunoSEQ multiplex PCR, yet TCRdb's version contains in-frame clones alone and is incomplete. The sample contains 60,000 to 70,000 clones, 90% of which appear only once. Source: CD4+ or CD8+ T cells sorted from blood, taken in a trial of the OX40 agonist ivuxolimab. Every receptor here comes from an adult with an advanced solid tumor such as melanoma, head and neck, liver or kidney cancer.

CDR3 in DNA: TGCGCCAGCAGCTTAAGGGGCGAACCTAATGAAAAACTGTTTTTT. Protein sequence: CASSLRGEPNEKLFF. The gene calls are TRBV5-1 and TRBJ1-4; tentative D call: TRBD1 (5 bases). Trimming stripped 2 bases from V and 3 bases from J, with 11 bases between. The CDR3 runs 15 residues. CDR1 is SGHRS and CDR2 is YFSETQ in the germline V gene.

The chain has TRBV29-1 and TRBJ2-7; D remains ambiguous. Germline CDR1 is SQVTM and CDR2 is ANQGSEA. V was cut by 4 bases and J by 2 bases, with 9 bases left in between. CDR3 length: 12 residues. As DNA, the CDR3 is TGCAGCGTTGGACCGGCCCCCTACGAGCAGTACTTC. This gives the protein CSVGPAPYEQYF.

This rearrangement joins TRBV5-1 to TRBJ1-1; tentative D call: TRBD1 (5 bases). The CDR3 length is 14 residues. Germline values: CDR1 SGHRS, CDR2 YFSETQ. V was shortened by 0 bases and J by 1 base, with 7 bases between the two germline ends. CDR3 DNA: TGCGCCAGCAGCTTGGTGGGGCGGAACACTGAAGCTTTCTTT. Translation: CASSLVGRNTEAFF.

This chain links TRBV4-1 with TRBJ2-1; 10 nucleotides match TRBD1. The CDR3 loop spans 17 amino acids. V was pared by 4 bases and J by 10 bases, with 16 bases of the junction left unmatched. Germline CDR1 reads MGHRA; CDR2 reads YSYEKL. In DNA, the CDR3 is TGCGCCAGCAGCCGGGGACAGGGGACCAGAGGTAGAGGGGAGCAGTTCTTC. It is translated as CASSRGQGTRGRGEQFF.

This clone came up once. Here the CDR3 DNA reads TGTGCTAGTGGTTTAATTTCAGGGAACACCGGGGAGCTGTTTTTT. Protein product: CASGLISGNTGELFF. The chain employs TRBV12-5 and TRBJ2-2; D ambiguous. This CDR3 is built from 15 residues. The V end lost 3 bases, the J end lost 1 base, and 9 bases lay between the germline ends. Germline loops: CDR1 LGHNT, CDR2 FRNRAP. Full variable domain (rest looked up from reference TRBV12-5 and TRBJ2-2): DARVTQTPRHKVTEMGQEVTMRCQPILGHNTVFWYRQTMMQGLELLAYFRNRAPLDDSGMPKDRFSAEMPDATLATLKIQPSEPRDSAVYFCASGLISGNTGELFFGEGSRLTVL.

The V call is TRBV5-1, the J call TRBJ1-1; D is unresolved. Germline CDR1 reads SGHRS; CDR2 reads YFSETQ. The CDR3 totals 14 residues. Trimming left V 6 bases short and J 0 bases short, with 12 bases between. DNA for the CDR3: TGCGCCAGCACTTTGGGGAGTTTGAACACTGAAGCTTTCTTT. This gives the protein CASTLGSLNTEAFF.

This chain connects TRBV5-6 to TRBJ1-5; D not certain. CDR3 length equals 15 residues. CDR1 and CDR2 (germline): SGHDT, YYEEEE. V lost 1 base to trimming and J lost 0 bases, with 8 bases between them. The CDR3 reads CASSLFAVSNQPQHF. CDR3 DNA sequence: TGTGCCAGCAGCTTGTTCGCCGTTAGCAATCAGCCCCAGCATTTT.

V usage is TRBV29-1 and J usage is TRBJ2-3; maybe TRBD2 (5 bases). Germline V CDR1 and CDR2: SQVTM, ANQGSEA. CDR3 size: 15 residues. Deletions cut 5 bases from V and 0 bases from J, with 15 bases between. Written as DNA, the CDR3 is TGCAGCGTTCTCCGGACTGATACTAGCACAGATACGCAGTATTTT. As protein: CSVLRTDTSTDTQYF.